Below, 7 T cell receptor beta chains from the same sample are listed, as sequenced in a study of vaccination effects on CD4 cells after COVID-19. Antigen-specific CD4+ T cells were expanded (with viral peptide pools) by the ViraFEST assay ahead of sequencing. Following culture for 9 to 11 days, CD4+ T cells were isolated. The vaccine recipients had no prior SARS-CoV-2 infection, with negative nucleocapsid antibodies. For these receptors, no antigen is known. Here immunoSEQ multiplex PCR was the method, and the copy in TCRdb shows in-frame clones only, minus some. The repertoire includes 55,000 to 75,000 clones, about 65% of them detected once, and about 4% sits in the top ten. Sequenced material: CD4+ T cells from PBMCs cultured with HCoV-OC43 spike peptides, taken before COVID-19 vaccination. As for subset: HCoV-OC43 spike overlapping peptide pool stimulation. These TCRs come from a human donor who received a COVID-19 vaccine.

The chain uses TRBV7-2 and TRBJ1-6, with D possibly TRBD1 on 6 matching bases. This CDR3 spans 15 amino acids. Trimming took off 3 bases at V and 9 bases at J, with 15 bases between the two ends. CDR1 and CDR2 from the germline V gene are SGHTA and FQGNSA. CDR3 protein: CASSLDSAVVSPLHF. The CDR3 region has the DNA TGTGCCAGCAGCTTGGACAGCGCCGTCGTTTCACCCCTCCACTTT.

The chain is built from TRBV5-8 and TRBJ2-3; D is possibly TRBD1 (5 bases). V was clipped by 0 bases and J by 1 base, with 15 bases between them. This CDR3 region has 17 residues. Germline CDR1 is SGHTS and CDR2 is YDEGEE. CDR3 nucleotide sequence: TGTGCCAGCAGCTTGGTCAGGGCCGGGCGCGGCACAGATACGCAGTATTTT. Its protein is CASSLVRAGRGTDTQYF.

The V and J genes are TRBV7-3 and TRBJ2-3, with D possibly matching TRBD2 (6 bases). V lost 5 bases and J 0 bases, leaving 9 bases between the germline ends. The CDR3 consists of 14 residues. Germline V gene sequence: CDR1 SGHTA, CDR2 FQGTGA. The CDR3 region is CASSGGTSTDTQYF. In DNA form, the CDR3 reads TGTGCCAGCAGCGGCGGGACTAGCACAGATACGCAGTATTTT.

The CDR3 DNA reads as TGTGCCAGTAGGGCCCGAAGGGGGGACACTGAAGCTTTCTTT. Encoded protein: CASRARRGDTEAFF. The V gene is TRBV19, the J gene TRBJ1-1; possible D gene TRBD1, 6 bases. The ends were cut back, 6 bases at V and 3 bases at J, with 14 bases in the middle. The CDR3 contains 14 residues. The germline V gene has CDR1 LNHDA and CDR2 SQIVND (reference sequence). Combining the CDR3 with reference TRBV19 and TRBJ1-1 gives the whole variable domain DGGITQSPKYLFRKEGQNVTLSCEQNLNHDAMYWYRQDPGQGLRLIYYSQIVNDFQKGDIAEGYSVSREKKESFPLTVTSAQKNPTAFYLCASRARRGDTEAFFGQGTRLTVV.

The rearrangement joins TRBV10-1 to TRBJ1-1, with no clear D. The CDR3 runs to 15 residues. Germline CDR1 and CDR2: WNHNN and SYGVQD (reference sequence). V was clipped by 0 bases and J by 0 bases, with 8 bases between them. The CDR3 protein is CASSESKDLNTEAFF. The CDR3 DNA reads TGCGCCAGCAGTGAGTCGAAGGACTTGAACACTGAAGCTTTCTTT.

The CDR3 region is CATSEGQGGFRETQYF. CDR3 DNA sequence: TGTGCCACCAGTGAGGGACAGGGGGGATTCAGGGAGACCCAGTACTTC. This chain joins TRBV24-1 and TRBJ2-5, with 11 bases that match TRBD1. Germline V gene sequence: CDR1 KGHDR, CDR2 SFDVKD. Losses at the gene ends were 4 bases for V and 5 bases for J; bases not matched to a gene: 8. The CDR3 runs to 16 residues.

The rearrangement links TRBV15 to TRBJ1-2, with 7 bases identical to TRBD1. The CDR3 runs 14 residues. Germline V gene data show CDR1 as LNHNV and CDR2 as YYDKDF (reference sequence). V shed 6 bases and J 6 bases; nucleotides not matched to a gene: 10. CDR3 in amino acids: CATRTGQQTDGYTF. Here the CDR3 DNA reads TGTGCCACCAGGACGGGACAGCAAACCGATGGCTACACCTTC.